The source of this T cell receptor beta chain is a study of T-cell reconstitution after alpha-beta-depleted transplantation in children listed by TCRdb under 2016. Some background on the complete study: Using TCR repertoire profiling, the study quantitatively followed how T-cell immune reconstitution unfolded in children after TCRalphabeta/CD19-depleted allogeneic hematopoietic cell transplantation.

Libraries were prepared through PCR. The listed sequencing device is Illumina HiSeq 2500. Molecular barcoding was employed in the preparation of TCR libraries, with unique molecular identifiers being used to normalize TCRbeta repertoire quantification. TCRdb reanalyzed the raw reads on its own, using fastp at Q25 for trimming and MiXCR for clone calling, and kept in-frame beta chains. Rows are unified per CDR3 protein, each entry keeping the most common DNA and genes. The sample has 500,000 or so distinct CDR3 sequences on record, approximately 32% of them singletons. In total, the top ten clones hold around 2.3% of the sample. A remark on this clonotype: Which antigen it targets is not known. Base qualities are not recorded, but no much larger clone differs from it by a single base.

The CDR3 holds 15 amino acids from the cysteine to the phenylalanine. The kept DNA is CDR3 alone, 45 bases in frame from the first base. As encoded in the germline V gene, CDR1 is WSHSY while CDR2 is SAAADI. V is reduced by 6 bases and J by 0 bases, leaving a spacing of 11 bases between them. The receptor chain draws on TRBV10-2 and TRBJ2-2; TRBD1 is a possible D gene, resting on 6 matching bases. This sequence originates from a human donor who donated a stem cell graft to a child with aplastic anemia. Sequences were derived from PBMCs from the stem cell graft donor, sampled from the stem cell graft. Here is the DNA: TGCGCCAGCAGAGAGACAGGATCGAACACCGGGGAGCTGTTTTTT. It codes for CASRETGSNTGELFF.